This T cell receptor beta chain was captured by sequencing in a study of regulatory T cells in long-lasting Graves disease (dated by TCRdb to about 2021). General notes on the study: Newly diagnosed Graves' disease patients had taken antithyroid drugs for less than 3 months. Persistent Graves' disease patients were compared with newly diagnosed Graves' disease patients by peripheral blood TCR sequencing and RNA sequencing. The study took place in China and was registered as a clinical trial. TCR sequencing covered around 13 persistent and some 20 newly diagnosed Graves' disease patients, some 35 samples in total.

As encoded in the germline V gene, CDR1 is MGHRA while CDR2 is YSYEKL. The CDR3 measures 16 amino acids from cysteine to phenylalanine. Only CDR3 DNA is held: 48 bases, read in frame from base 1. Relative to germline, V is missing 0 bases and J is missing 12 bases, with 8 bases of the junction outside any gene match. About this clonotype itself: The antigen it binds to is not known. No clone much larger than this one lies a single base away; base qualities are absent.

The library came from multiplex PCR. This sample was sequenced with an Illumina HiSeq 4000. TCR beta libraries were built with iRepertoire HTBI primers and Arm-PCR amplification of CDR3 regions. Gel purification was performed on PCR products prior to sequencing. For the original study's pipeline: Gene usage analysis of CDR3 amino acid clonotypes used the approximately 62 TRBV and 14 to 15 TRBJ segments found across samples. COPE and FqMerger were used to merge the filtered high-quality paired reads into contigs. Contigs were aligned with BLAST to IMGT TRBV, TRBD and TRBJ reference genes, and CDR3 was defined per IMGT. Any clonotype with a frequency above 0.1% was counted as a highly expanded clone. Shannon entropy was used to measure repertoire diversity, and the Gini coefficient was used to measure V-J evenness. A clonotype found in more than one individual was treated as public. Clones were called with MiXCR by TCRdb after fastp trimmed the public reads at Q25, and only in-frame beta chains were retained. Rows with a matching CDR3 protein are joined into one entry that keeps the most common DNA and genes. These V and J calls are TCRdb output, not the study's own analysis. The sample profile shows about 460,000 distinct CDR3 sequences; around 13% of them were found once. The ten biggest clones cover about 15% of the sample.

What the time point label conveys for this sample: newly diagnosed GD, antithyroid drugs for less than 3 months. RNA was extracted from PBMCs in TRIzol for both TCR sequencing and RNA sequencing. Graves' disease was diagnosed according to American Thyroid Association guidelines. Patients for the study were recruited at an endocrinology department in Xi'an, China. From each patient, around 9 milliliters of peripheral blood was collected into an EDTA anticoagulant tube. Ficoll Paque Plus density gradient separation was used to isolate PBMCs, and no further T cell sorting was performed. An Agilent 2100 Bioanalyzer and agarose gel were used to check RNA quality, and a NanoDrop 2000 was used to measure RNA concentration. General findings and caveats noted by the study authors: Preferential use of TRBV28, TRBJ1-2 and TRBJ2-5 was observed in persistent disease, whereas TRBV20-1 and TRBJ2-1 were favored in newly diagnosed disease. Lower TCR Shannon entropy and fewer highly expanded clones were observed in persistent Graves' disease patients than in newly diagnosed patients, which suggested clonal expansion. A larger number of public clonotypes was shared among persistent patients (about 2,700) than among newly diagnosed patients (around 880). Sequencing and analysis were limited to the TCR beta chain. Peripheral blood alone was examined, since thyroid tissue, which constituted the primary lesion, could not be accessed. As a limitation, the authors acknowledged that the small sample size may reduce accuracy.

The same specimen was also included in a second study, on T cells in Graves' hyperthyroidism and ophthalmopathy. As the second publication notes: Stable Graves' hyperthyroidism was defined as the absence of progression to ophthalmopathy over 18 months of follow-up. Hyperthyroidism patients were newly diagnosed, had a disease duration of under 2 months, and were aged 18 to 65 years. Any patient with an uncontrolled infection, another autoimmune disease, pregnancy or lactation was excluded. Diagnoses were established on the basis of clinical symptoms, serum thyroxine and TRAb, thyroid ultrasound, and orbital computed tomography. For the first round of RT-PCR on the TCR CDR3, the HTBI primer set was used together with the Qiagen OneStep RT-PCR kit. Most expanded thyroid clonotypes (frequency above 0.001) were also detected in blood, suggesting blood repertoires may reflect thyroid immune responses. In cross-validation, a model built on a 13 V-J signature told ophthalmopathy apart from stable hyperthyroidism with approximately 90% sensitivity and approximately 84% specificity, and in testing the same model reached 80%/75%. In validation, the model predicted progression to ophthalmopathy a median of roughly 6.5 months before onset, with approximately 71% sensitivity and roughly 77% specificity. A discovery cohort of about 95 patients, approximately 44 with Graves' ophthalmopathy and roughly 59 with stable Graves' hyperthyroidism, was used to find distinguishing TCR V-J signatures. Whether ophthalmopathy could be predicted prospectively was tested in an independent validation cohort made up of roughly 20 hyperthyroidism patients plus 17 patients who later progressed to ophthalmopathy. The approximately 98 discovery patients were randomly divided into training and test sets at a 7:3 ratio. In addition, the study compared T-cell repertoires in thyroid tissue and in blood from about 6 Graves' hyperthyroidism patients. After blood sampling, hyperthyroidism patients were treated with methimazole at a starting dose of 30 mg daily, and ophthalmopathy patients were treated with high-dose intravenous methylprednisolone. The libraries were constructed in a second round of multiplex PCR and then size-selected and purified. Libraries were sequenced paired-end with 100 bp reads on an Illumina HiSeq2000. SOAPnuke was used to process the raw data, removing reads that contained adapters or uncalled bases, had a mean Phred below 15, or lacked an exact match to the constant primer or identifier. High-quality paired reads were merged with COPE v1.2.5, and unique nucleotide sequences were defined as clonotypes. MiTCR v1.1 was used to align the clonotypes against IMGT TRBV, TRBD and TRBJ reference segments. The analysis was restricted to V-J combinations with a frequency above 0.0001, which together covered 99% to 99.2% of the repertoires. The TCS score was defined as the ratio of F50 (clonal expansion) to E x V (chaos), calculated using BLOSUM62-based TCRdist between CDR3 peptides within each V-J. Welch's t-statistics and random forest reduced several hundred V-J features to roughly 13, which were used in a naive Bayes classifier (R e1071). No statistical method was used to fix the sample size in advance, and group allocation was not hidden from the investigators. TCR Vbeta CDR3 sequencing of roughly 140 peripheral blood samples (over 40 ophthalmopathy, about 74 hyperthyroidism and roughly 17 progressor patients) is reported in the paper.

The chain is made from TRBV4-1 and TRBJ2-1, and 13 junction bases match TRBD2. The sequence was collected from a woman aged 45-60 years with Graves disease. Donor details come from another sample of the same person, matched by shared clones. This material consisted of peripheral blood mononuclear cells (PBMCs), taken at new diagnosis, from a patient treated with antithyroid drugs. The CDR3 region has the sequence CASSQEGLAGALRQFF. The sequenced DNA is TGCGCCAGCAGCCAAGAAGGACTAGCGGGAGCCTTGCGGCAGTTCTTC.